The text below deals with one T cell receptor beta chain. This specimen comes from a study of blood T cell repertoires in COVID-19. Profiled with immunoSEQ multiplex PCR; TCRdb holds only in-frame clones, not every one. The repertoire has about 140,000 clones, about 80% of them found once; the top ten carry approximately 3.6%. This sequence was found in a man aged 55 to 70 with acute or convalescent COVID-19. What was sequenced was peripheral blood.

The CDR3 DNA sequence: TGTGCCAGCAGCTTGGGACAACTAGACCAGCCCCAGCATTTT. Translating gives CASSLGQLDQPQHF. The chain recombines TRBV5-6 with TRBJ1-5, with D uncertain. This CDR3 contains 14 residues. CDR1 and CDR2 from the germline V gene are SGHDT and YYEEEE. V shed 0 bases and J shed 7 bases, with 11 bases lying between them.